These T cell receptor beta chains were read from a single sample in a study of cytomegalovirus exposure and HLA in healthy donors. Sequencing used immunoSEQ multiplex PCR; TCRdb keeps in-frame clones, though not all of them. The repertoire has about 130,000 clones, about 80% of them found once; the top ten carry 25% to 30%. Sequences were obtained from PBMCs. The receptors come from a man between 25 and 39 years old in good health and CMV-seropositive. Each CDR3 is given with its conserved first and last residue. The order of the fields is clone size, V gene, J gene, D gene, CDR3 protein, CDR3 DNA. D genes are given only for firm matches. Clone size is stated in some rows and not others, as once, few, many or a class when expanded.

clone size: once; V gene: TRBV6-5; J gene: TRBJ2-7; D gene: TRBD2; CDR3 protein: CASSYAVAGTYEQYF; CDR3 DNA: TGTGCCAGCAGTTACGCGGTAGCGGGGACCTACGAGCAGTACTTC
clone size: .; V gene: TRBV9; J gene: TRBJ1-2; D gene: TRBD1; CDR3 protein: CASSGPRTGGQGYTF; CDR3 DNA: TGTGCCAGCAGCGGCCCCCGGACAGGGGGCCAGGGCTACACCTTC
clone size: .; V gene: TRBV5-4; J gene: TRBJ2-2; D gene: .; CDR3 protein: CASSLIGLTGSTGELFF; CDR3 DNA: TGTGCCAGCAGCTTGATTGGGCTCACCGGTAGCACCGGGGAGCTGTTTTTT
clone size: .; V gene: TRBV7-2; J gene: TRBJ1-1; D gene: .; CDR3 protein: CASSLAEKIGAFF; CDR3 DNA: TGTGCCAGCAGTCTTGCCGAAAAGATCGGAGCTTTCTTT
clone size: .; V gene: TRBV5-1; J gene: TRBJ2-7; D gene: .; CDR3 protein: CASSPGHVSSYEQYF; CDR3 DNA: TGCGCCAGCAGCCCCGGACACGTGAGCTCCTACGAGCAGTACTTC
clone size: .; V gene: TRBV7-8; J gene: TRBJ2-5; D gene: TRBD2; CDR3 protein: CASSLVLAGGKETQYF; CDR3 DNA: TGTGCCAGCAGCTTAGTACTAGCGGGAGGGAAAGAGACCCAGTACTTC
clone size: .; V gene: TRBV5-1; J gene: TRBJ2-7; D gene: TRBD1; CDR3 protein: CASSASGQAYYEQYF; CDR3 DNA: TGCGCCAGCAGCGCATCGGGACAGGCCTACTACGAGCAGTACTTC
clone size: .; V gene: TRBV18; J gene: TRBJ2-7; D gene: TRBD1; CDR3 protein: CASSRDREGEQYF; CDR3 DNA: TGTGCCAGCTCAAGGGACAGGGAGGGCGAGCAGTACTTC
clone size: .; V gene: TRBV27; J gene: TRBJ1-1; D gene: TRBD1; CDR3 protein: CASSPRQGATEAFF; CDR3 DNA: TGTGCCAGCAGTCCACGACAGGGGGCGACTGAAGCTTTCTTT
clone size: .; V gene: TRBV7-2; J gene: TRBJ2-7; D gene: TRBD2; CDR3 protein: CASRPTSGVYEQYF; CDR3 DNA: TGTGCCAGCAGGCCTACTAGCGGCGTCTACGAGCAGTACTTC
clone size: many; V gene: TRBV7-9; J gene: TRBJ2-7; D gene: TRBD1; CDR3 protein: CASSLTTGEFGYEQYF; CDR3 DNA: TGTGCCAGCAGCTTAACGACAGGGGAGTTCGGGTACGAGCAGTACTTC
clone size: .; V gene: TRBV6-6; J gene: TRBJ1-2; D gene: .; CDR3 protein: CASSKAGYGYTF; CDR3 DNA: TGTGCCAGCAGTAAAGCGGGGTACGGCTACACCTTC
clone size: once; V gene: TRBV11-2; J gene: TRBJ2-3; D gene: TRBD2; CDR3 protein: CASSLAGLAGVTDTQYF; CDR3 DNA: TGTGCCAGCAGCTTAGCGGGACTAGCGGGGGTGACAGATACGCAGTATTTT
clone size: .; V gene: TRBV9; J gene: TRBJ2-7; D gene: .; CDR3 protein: CASSPVGAIGEQYF; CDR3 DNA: TGTGCCAGCAGCCCCGTTGGGGCTATTGGCGAGCAGTACTTC
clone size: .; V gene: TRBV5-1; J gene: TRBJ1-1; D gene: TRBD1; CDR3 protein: CASSSGDRGPFPEAFF; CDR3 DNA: TGCGCCAGCAGCTCGGGAGACAGGGGACCCTTTCCTGAAGCTTTCTTT
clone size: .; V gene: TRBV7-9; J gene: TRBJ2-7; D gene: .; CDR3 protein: CASSLATGEYEQYF; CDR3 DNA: TGTGCCAGCAGCTTAGCGACAGGCGAGTACGAGCAGTACTTC
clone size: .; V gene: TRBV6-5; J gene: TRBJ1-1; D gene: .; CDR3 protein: CASSSQGRNTEAFF; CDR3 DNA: TGTGCCAGCAGTTCCCAGGGGCGGAACACTGAAGCTTTCTTT
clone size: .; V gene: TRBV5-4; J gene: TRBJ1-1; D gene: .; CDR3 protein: CASSTTGGGTEAFF; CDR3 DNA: TGTGCCAGCAGCACGACGGGGGGAGGCACTGAAGCTTTCTTT
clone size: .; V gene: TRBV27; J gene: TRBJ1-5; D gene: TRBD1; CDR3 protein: CASRGQEYQPQHF; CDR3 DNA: TGTGCCAGCAGGGGACAGGAATATCAGCCCCAGCATTTT
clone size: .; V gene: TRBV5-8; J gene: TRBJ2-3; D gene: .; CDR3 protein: CASSPEPLGTDTQYF; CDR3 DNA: TGTGCCAGCAGCCCAGAACCCCTGGGCACAGATACGCAGTATTTT
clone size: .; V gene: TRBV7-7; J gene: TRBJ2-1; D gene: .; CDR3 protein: CASSLAAGTYNEQFF; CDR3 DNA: TGTGCCAGCAGCTTGGCAGCCGGGACTTACAATGAGCAGTTCTTC
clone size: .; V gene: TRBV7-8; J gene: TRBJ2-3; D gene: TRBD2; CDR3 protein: CASSPPSGGLPTQYF; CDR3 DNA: TGTGCCAGCAGCCCCCCTAGCGGGGGCCTCCCAACGCAGTATTTT
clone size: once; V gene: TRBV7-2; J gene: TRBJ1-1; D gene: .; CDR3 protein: CASSFDHSGTEAFF; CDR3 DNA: TGTGCCAGCAGCTTCGACCATTCGGGCACTGAAGCTTTCTTT
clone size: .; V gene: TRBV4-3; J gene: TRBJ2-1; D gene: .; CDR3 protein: CASSQRTSRNEQFF; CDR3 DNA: TGCGCCAGCAGCCAACGCACTAGCAGGAATGAGCAGTTCTTC
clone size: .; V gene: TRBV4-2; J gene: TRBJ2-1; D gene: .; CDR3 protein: CASSQDIGGKSSYNEQFF; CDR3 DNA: TGTGCCAGCAGCCAAGATATCGGCGGAAAGAGCTCCTACAATGAGCAGTTCTTC
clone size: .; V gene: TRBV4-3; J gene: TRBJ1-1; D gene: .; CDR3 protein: CASSQDLRGNTEAFF; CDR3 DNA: TGCGCCAGCAGCCAAGATCTAAGGGGAAACACTGAAGCTTTCTTT
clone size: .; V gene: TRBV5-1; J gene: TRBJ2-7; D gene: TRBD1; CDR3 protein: CASSPRTGGSSYEQYF; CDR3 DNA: TGCGCCAGCAGCCCCAGGACAGGAGGAAGCTCCTACGAGCAGTACTTC
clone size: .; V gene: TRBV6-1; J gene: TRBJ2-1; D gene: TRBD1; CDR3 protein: CASSEALQGDHGNEQFF; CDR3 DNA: TGTGCCAGCAGTGAAGCGCTACAGGGGGACCATGGGAATGAGCAGTTCTTC
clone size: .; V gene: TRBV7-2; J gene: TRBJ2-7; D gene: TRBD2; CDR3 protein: CASSSQTSGGGEQYF; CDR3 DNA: TGTGCCAGCAGCTCTCAGACTAGCGGGGGGGGCGAGCAGTACTTC
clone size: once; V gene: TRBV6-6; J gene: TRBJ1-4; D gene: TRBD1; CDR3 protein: CASSRTGTNEKLFF; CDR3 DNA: TGTGCCAGCAGCCGGACAGGCACTAATGAAAAACTGTTTTTT
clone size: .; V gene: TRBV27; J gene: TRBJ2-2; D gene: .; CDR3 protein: CASSPIGSTGELFF; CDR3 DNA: TGTGCCAGCAGCCCCATCGGGAGTACCGGGGAGCTGTTTTTT
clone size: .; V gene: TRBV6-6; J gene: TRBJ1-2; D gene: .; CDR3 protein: CASSSHLETANYGYTF; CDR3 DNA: TGTGCCAGCAGTTCCCACCTCGAGACAGCAAACTATGGCTACACCTTC
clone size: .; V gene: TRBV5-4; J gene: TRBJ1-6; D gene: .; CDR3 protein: CASSIGQLYNSPLHF; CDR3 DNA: TGTGCCAGCAGCATAGGACAGCTGTATAATTCACCCCTCCACTTT
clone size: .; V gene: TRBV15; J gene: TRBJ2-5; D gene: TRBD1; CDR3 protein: CATSNTGGQETQYF; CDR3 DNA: TGTGCCACCAGCAATACAGGGGGACAAGAGACCCAGTACTTC
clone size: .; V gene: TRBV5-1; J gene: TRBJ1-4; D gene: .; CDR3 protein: CASSLGGATNEKLFF; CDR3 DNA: TGCGCCAGCAGCTTGGGAGGCGCAACTAATGAAAAACTGTTTTTT
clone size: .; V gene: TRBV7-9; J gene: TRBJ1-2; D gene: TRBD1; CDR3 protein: CASSLPKGQGANYGYTF; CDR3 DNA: TGTGCCAGCAGCTTACCTAAAGGACAGGGCGCTAACTATGGCTACACCTTC
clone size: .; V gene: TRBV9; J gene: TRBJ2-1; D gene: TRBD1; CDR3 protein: CASSAYRDSKQFF; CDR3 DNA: TGTGCCAGCAGCGCCTACCGGGACAGCAAGCAGTTCTTC
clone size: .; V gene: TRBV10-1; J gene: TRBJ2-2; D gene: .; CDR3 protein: CASSGQGRRFWNTGELFF; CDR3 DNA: TGCGCCAGCAGTGGGCAGGGCCGCCGGTTCTGGAACACCGGGGAGCTGTTTTTT
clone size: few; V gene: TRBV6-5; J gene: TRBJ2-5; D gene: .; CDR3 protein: CASSADRIQETQYF; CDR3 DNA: TGTGCCAGCAGTGCCGACAGGATCCAAGAGACCCAGTACTTC
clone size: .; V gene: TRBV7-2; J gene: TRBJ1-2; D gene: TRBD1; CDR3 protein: CASSLGTGNYGYTF; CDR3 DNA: TGTGCCAGCAGCTTAGGGACAGGGAACTATGGCTACACCTTC
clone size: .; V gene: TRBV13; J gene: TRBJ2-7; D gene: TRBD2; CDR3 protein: CASSLRLSVGGVDEQYF; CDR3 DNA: TGTGCCAGCAGCTTAAGATTAAGTGTCGGGGGGGTCGACGAGCAGTACTTC
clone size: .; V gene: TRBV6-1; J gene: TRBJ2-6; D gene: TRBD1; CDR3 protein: CASSEEGQDSSGANVLTF; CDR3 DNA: TGTGCCAGCAGTGAAGAGGGACAGGACAGCTCTGGGGCCAACGTCCTGACTTTC
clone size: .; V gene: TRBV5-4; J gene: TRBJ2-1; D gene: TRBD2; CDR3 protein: CASSFSTSGGSEQFF; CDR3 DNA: TGTGCCAGCAGCTTTTCCACTAGCGGGGGGAGTGAGCAGTTCTTC
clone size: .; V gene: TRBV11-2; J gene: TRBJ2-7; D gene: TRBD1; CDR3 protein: CASSLGQGGYEQYF; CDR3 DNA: TGTGCCAGCAGCTTAGGACAGGGTGGCTACGAGCAGTACTTC
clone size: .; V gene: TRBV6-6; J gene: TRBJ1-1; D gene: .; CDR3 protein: CASSYATGYLNTEAFF; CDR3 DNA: TGTGCCAGCAGTTACGCGACAGGCTACCTTAACACTGAAGCTTTCTTT
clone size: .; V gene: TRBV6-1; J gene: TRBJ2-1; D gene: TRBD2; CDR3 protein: CASSPGLAGKNEQFF; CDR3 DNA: TGTGCCAGCAGTCCGGGACTAGCGGGGAAGAATGAGCAGTTCTTC
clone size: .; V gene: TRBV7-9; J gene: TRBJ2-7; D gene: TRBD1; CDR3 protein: CASSSGQGARSEQYF; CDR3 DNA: TGTGCCAGCAGCAGTGGACAGGGGGCACGTAGCGAGCAGTACTTC
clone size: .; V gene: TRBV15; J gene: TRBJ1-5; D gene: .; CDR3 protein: CATSRGREQPQHF; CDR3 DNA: TGTGCCACCAGCAGAGGGAGGGAACAGCCCCAGCATTTT
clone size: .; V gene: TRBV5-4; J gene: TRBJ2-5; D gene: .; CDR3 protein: CASSLVVGGGETQYF; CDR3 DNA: TGTGCCAGCAGCTTGGTTGTGGGAGGGGGGGAGACCCAGTACTTC
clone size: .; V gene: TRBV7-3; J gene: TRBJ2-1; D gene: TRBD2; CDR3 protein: CASSFVAGGSYNEQFF; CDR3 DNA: TGTGCCAGCAGCTTCGTAGCGGGAGGGTCCTACAATGAGCAGTTCTTC
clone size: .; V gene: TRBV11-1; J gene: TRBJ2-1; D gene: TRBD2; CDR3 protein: CASSRRLAGINEQFF; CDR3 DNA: TGTGCCAGCAGCCGTAGACTAGCGGGTATCAATGAGCAGTTCTTC
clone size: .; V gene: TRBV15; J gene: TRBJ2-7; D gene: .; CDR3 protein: CATSRGDTNYEQYF; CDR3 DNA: TGTGCCACCAGCAGAGGGGACACCAACTACGAGCAGTACTTC
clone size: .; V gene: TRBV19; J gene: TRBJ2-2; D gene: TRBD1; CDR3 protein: CASSRRLGTGHTGELFF; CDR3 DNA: TGTGCCAGTAGTCGACGTCTCGGGACAGGGCACACCGGGGAGCTGTTTTTT